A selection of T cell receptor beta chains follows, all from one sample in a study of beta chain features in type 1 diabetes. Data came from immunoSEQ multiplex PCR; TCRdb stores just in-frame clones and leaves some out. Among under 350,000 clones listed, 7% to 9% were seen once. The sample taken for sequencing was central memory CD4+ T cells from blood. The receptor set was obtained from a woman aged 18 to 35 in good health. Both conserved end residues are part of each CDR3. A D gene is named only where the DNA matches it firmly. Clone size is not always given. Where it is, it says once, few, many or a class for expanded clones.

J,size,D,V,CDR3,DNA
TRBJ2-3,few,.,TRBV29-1,CSVDPGVPDTQYF,TGCAGCGTTGACCCGGGAGTCCCAGATACGCAGTATTTT
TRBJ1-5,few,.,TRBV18,CASSHDRKNQPQHF,TGTGCCAGCTCACACGACAGGAAGAATCAGCCCCAGCATTTT
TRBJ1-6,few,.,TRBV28,CASRKQPASPLHF,TGTGCCAGCAGGAAACAGCCGGCCTCACCCCTCCACTTT
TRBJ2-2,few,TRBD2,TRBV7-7,CASSFSSGTGTGELFF,TGTGCTAGCAGCTTTTCTAGCGGGACTGGGACCGGGGAGCTGTTTTTT
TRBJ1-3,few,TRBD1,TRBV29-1,CSVVDRGLGNTIYF,TGCAGCGTTGTAGACAGGGGGCTAGGAAACACCATATATTTT
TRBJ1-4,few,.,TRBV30,CAWSRDTHKLATNEKLFF,TGTGCCTGGAGTCGAGACACCCACAAGCTTGCAACTAATGAAAAACTGTTTTTT
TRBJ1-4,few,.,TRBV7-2,CASSFAGWNEKLFF,TGTGCCAGCAGCTTTGCAGGGTGGAATGAAAAACTGTTTTTT
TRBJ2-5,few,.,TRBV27,CASSLAGAQETQYF,TGTGCCAGCAGTTTAGCGGGGGCCCAAGAGACCCAGTACTTC
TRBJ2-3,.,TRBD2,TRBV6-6,CASSLALYSGEDTQYF,TGTGCCAGCAGCCTTGCGTTATATAGCGGGGAGGATACGCAGTATTTT
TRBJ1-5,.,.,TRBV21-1,CASSSTGAGCRTQPQHF,TGTGCCAGCAGTTCTACAGGGGCGGGATGTAGAACTCAGCCCCAGCATTTT
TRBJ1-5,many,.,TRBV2,CASSAGQTRNQPQHF,TGTGCCAGCAGTGCTGGGCAGACCCGCAATCAGCCCCAGCATTTT